This T cell receptor beta chain was found in a study of T cell clonotyping in hematopoietic cell transplantation. Study-wide points: No sorting was done, leaving CD4 and CD8 contributions mixed. Pathologically expanded recipient clonotypes increased progressively from day 30 to day 180 as diversity fell.

J was trimmed by 3 bases and V by 8 bases; bases with no gene match: 3. Germline lookup yields CDR1 SNHLY and CDR2 FYNNEI. The CDR3 contains 15 residues. The repertoire was sequenced with immunoSEQ multiplex PCR; TCRdb's copy has only in-frame clones and lacks some. The sample has fewer than 1,500 clones; roughly 87% are singletons. A note on this clone: Its cognate antigen is unknown.

This clonotype originated in a female patient between 50 and 59 years old who had an allogeneic stem cell transplant from an unrelated donor, so T cells may come from the graft donor. Some clones in this sample may be carry-over from other donors' samples. The rearrangement joins TRBV2 to TRBJ1-6; TRBD1 matches at 11 bases. Sequenced material: peripheral blood mononuclear cells, taken 180 days after allogeneic stem cell transplant. CDR3: CASLGQGVYNSPLHF. The CDR3, as DNA: TGTGCCAGCTTGGGACAGGGGGTCTATAATTCACCCCTCCACTTT.